The source of this TCR beta chain is a study of OX40 agonist ivuxolimab in advanced cancers. Looking at the study overall: A history of anti-PD-1, anti-PD-L1 or anti-CTLA-4 therapy was acceptable, and 40% had some. Three dose-escalation patients had partial responses: one with hepatocellular carcinoma and two with cutaneous melanoma.

Study observations and caveats: Circulating CD4+ and CD8+ T cells showed clonal expansion by week 6 at 0.1 to 3.0 mg/kg.

The CDR3 is made up of 17 amino acids. The J segment lost 2 bases and the V segment lost 0 bases, leaving 4 bases of the junction unmatched. Germline V gives CDR1 KGHSH, CDR2 LQKENI. Method: immunoSEQ multiplex PCR; TCRdb's copy keeps in-frame clones and lacks some. Here the sample spans roughly 73,000 clones, 80% to 90% being singletons. On this clone: Its antigen is unidentified.

Source: CD4+ or CD8+ T cells sorted from blood, taken in a trial of the OX40 agonist ivuxolimab. This receptor was taken from an adult with an advanced solid tumor such as melanoma, head and neck, liver or kidney cancer. The chain combines TRBV18 with TRBJ2-1, with TRBD2 identical over 10 bases. CDR3 amino acids: CASSPPSSGGPYNEQFF. The CDR3 DNA reads as TGTGCCAGCTCACCACCCAGTAGCGGGGGGCCCTACAATGAGCAGTTCTTC.